These 11 T cell receptor beta chains were sequenced from one sample in a study of cytomegalovirus exposure and HLA in healthy donors. It was with 60 Vbeta and 13 Jbeta primers that the PCR ran. TCRdb's table, derived via immunoSEQ multiplex PCR, lists solely in-frame clones and lacks some. Among around 150,000 clones listed, around 63% were seen once. The sample consisted of PBMCs. The receptors derive from a human donor in good health.

The chain combines TRBV7-2 with TRBJ2-7, with TRBD2 matching 9 bases. V was clipped by 6 bases and J by 3 bases; unmatched bases: 6. Germline CDR1 SGHTA, CDR2 FQGNSA. The CDR3 covers 14 residues. CDR3 in DNA: TGTGCCAGCAGAAGTAGCGGGAGTGGCTACGAGCAGTACTTC. Translation gives CASRSSGSGYEQYF.

The chain carries TRBV5-1 and TRBJ2-3; the match to TRBD1 covers 8 bases. Germline CDR1 is SGHRS and CDR2 is YFSETQ. The ends lost 5 bases at V and 1 base at J; junction bases unmatched: 3. The CDR3 sequence is 14 residues long. In DNA form, the CDR3 reads TGCGCCAGCAGACCGGGACAGGGCACAGATACGCAGTATTTT. Its protein is CASRPGQGTDTQYF.

This chain uses TRBV7-3 with TRBJ2-1, with TRBD2 matching over 11 bases. The CDR3 consists of 16 residues. After removal of 5 bases from V and 9 bases from J, the junction contained 12 bases not matched to a gene. CDR1 and CDR2 (germline): SGHTA, FQGTGA. The CDR3 DNA follows: TGTGCCAGCAGCCCAGGGCGGCTAGCGGGAGGCAGTGAGCAGTTCTTC. This sequence encodes CASSPGRLAGGSEQFF. Full variable domain (missing parts from reference TRBV7-3 and TRBJ2-1): GAGVSQTPSNKVTEKGKYVELRCDPISGHTALYWYRQSLGQGPEFLIYFQGTGAADDSGLPNDRFFAVRPEGSVSTLKIQRTERGDSAVYLCASSPGRLAGGSEQFFGPGTRLTVL.

This clone was counted between two and nine times. The J gene is TRBJ1-2, the V gene TRBV14, with a tentative D call TRBD1 (6 bases). Germline CDR1 is SGHDN and CDR2 is FVKESK. This CDR3 has 16 residues. The germline V and J ends were trimmed by 4 bases and 8 bases, with 23 bases remaining between them. The CDR3 spells CASSRRDNKERLGYTF. DNA for the CDR3: TGTGCCAGCAGCCGCCGGGACAATAAGGAACGTTTGGGCTACACCTTC.

The rearrangement joins TRBV19 to TRBJ2-7; 7 bases line up with TRBD2. This CDR3 has 15 amino acids. J lost 0 bases, V lost 3 bases, and 5 bases had no gene match. The germline V gene has CDR1 LNHDA and CDR2 SQIVND (reference sequence). The CDR3, as DNA: TGTGCCAGTAGTATGACTAGCTCTAGCTCCTACGAGCAGTACTTC. It yields the protein CASSMTSSSSYEQYF.

The rearrangement links TRBV28 to TRBJ2-7; D may be TRBD2 (7 bases). The CDR3 length is 15 residues. Looked up from germline, CDR1 is MDHEN and CDR2 is SYDVKM. V was pared by 5 bases and J by 2 bases, with 16 bases between. CDR3 in DNA: TGTGCCAGCAGTATGGGGGGGCCTGGGACCTACGAGCAGTACTTC. Its translation is CASSMGGPGTYEQYF. The full variable domain, completed using reference TRBV28 and TRBJ2-7, is DVKVTQSSRYLVKRTGEKVFLECVQDMDHENMFWYRQDPGLGLRLIYFSYDVKMKEKGDIPEGYSVSREKKERFSLILESASTNQTSMYLCASSMGGPGTYEQYFGPGTRLTVT.

The gene calls are TRBV6-1 and TRBJ1-5; D ambiguous. The germline V gene has CDR1 MNHNS and CDR2 SASEGT. Trimming cost V 8 bases and J 4 bases, with 12 bases left between them. The length of the CDR3 is 13 residues. The CDR3 bases are TGTGCCAGCTCGGAGGGAAGGAATCAGCCCCAGCATTTT. It yields the protein CASSEGRNQPQHF.

This chain links TRBV6-5 with TRBJ1-2, with 12 bases identical to TRBD1. The CDR3 runs 15 residues. Trimming took 5 bases from V and 6 from J; bases not matched to a gene: 7. CDR1 is MNHEY, CDR2 SVGAGI, per germline. The CDR3, as DNA: TGTGCCAGCAGTAGAGACCGGGACAGGGGGCATGGCTACACCTTC. The encoded protein is CASSRDRDRGHGYTF.

J is TRBJ1-1 and V is TRBV6-1; D is undetermined. CDR1 is MNHNS and CDR2 is SASEGT in the germline V gene. CDR3 size: 14 residues. V dropped 4 bases and J dropped 1 base, with 10 bases sitting between them. The CDR3 DNA reads as TGTGCCAGCAGTGTCACATATGGGAACACTGAAGCTTTCTTT. It yields the protein CASSVTYGNTEAFF.

The chain carries TRBV5-5 and TRBJ1-2; D remains unclear. V dropped 2 bases and J dropped 6 bases, with 11 bases sitting between them. The CDR3 loop spans 13 amino acids. The germline V gene has CDR1 SGHKS and CDR2 YYEKEE (reference sequence). In DNA, the CDR3 is TGTGCCAGCAGCTTAGGAACAGCAAATGGCTACACCTTC. It specifies CASSLGTANGYTF.

The gene calls are TRBV7-8 and TRBJ1-5; D is perhaps TRBD1 (6 bases). The germline V and J ends were trimmed by 3 bases and 5 bases, with 14 bases remaining between them. Germline V lookup: CDR1 SGHVS, CDR2 FQNEAQ. The CDR3 totals 15 residues. CDR3 sequence: CASSLQGSGYQPQHF. The CDR3 DNA reads TGTGCCAGCAGCTTGCAGGGGTCGGGGTATCAGCCCCAGCATTTT.